This T cell receptor beta chain was recorded in a study of cytomegalovirus exposure and HLA in healthy donors. General observations from the study: Reported findings show TCR beta sequences accurately forecast HLA-A and HLA-B alleles in most subjects. The records held CMV serostatus as the only immune exposure information. Follow-up analysis found HLA locus-dependent TCR association rates, highest for DRB1 and lowest for HLA-C.

In the case of this clone: Its antigen remains unidentified.

The donors (healthy individuals) were bone marrow donors. Researchers ran the PCR with 60 Vbeta and 13 Jbeta primers. TCRdb keeps only in-frame clones here, not all; method: immunoSEQ multiplex PCR. The sample shows around 120,000 clones, approximately 61% of them seen only once. Germline V gene sequence: CDR1 MDHEN, CDR2 SYDVKM. The CDR3 runs 15 residues. J was trimmed by 7 bases and V by 6 bases; bases with no gene match: 12. The sample was PBMCs. This sequence originates from a man aged 30 to 45 in good health and CMV-seropositive. The chain couples TRBV28 to TRBJ1-5; TRBD1 agrees at 7 bases. CDR3 in DNA: TGTGCCAGCAGATCGATGACAGGGTACCGGCAGCCCCAGCATTTT. Protein sequence: CASRSMTGYRQPQHF.